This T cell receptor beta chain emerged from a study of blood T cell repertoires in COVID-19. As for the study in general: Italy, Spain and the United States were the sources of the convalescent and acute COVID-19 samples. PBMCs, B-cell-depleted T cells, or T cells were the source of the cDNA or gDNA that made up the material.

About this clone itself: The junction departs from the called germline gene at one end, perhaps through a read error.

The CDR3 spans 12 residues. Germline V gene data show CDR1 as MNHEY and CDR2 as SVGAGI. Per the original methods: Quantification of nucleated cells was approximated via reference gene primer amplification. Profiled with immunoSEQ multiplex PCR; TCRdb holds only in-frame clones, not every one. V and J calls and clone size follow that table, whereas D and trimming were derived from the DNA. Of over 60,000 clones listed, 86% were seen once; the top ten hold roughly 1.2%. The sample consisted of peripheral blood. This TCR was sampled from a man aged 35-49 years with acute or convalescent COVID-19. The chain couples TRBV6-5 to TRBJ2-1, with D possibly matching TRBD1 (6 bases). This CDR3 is CASSYGDNEQFF. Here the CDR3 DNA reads TGTGCCAGCAGTTACGGGGACAACGAGCAGTTCTTC.